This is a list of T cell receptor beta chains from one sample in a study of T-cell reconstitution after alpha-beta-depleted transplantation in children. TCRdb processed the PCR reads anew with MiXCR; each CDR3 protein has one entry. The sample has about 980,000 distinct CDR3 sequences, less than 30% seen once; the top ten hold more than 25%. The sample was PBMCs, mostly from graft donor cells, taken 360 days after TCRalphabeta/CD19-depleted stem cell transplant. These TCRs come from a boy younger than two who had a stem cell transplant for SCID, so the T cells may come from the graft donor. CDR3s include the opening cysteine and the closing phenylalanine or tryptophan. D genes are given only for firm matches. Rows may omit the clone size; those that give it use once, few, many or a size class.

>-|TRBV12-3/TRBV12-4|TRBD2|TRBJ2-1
TGTGCCAGCAGTTTAACACGGGGACTAGCGGGGGGGAATGAGCAGTTCTTC
CASSLTRGLAGGNEQFF
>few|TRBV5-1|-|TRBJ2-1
TGCGCCAGCAGCCCCGGTGAACTCACAAGGTACAATGAGCAGTTCTTC
CASSPGELTRYNEQFF
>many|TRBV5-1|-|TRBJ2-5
TGCGCCAGCAGCTTGACACTCCTATTTCAAGAGACCCAGTACTTC
CASSLTLLFQETQYF
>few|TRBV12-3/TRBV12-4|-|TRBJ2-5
TGTGCCAGCAGTCTCGACACCGGCGGGACCCAGTACTTC
CASSLDTGGTQYF
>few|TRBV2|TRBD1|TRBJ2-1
TGTGCCAGCAGTGAATGGACAGGGGTTAATGAGCAGTTCTTC
CASSEWTGVNEQFF
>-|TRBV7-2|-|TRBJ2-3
TGTGCCAGCAGCTTAGCACTAGGAGTATCCGATACGCAGTATTTT
CASSLALGVSDTQYF
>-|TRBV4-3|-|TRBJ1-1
TGCGCCAGCAGCCCCGGCGTGTCGGCCACTGAAGCTTTCTTT
CASSPGVSATEAFF
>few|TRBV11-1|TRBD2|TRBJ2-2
TGTGCCAGCAGCCCCGGACTAGCGGGGGGCCGCCTACCGAACACCGGGGAGCTGTTTTTT
CASSPGLAGGRLPNTGELFF
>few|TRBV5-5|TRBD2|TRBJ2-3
TGTGCCAGCAGCCGATTACCCTTAGCGGGGATCACAGATACGCAGTATTTT
CASSRLPLAGITDTQYF
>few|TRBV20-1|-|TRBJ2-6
TGCAGTGCTGAAGACCCATCTGGGGCCAACGTCCTGACTTTC
CSAEDPSGANVLTF
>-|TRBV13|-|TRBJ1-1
TGTTTAGTGCTCCGCAGGGTGAGGTCAAGGGACACTGAAGCTTTCTTT
CLVLRRVRSRDTEAFF
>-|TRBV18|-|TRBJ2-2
TGTGCCAGCTCCAAGGGCTTGGTGAACACCGGGGAGCTGTTTTTT
CASSKGLVNTGELFF
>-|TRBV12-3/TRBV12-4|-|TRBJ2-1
TGTGCCAGCAGTTTAATTAAGGGCAGCTCCTACAATGAGCAGTTCTTC
CASSLIKGSSYNEQFF
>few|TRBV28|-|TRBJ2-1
TGTGCCAGCAGTCTAGGTTGGGGACAGTTCTTC
CASSLGWGQFF
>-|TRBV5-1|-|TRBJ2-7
TGCGCCAGCAGCTTCGACGGGACCATGGGGGAGCAGTACTTC
CASSFDGTMGEQYF
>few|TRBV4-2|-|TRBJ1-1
TGTGCCAGCAGCCAAGAGTTCCCCAGGATGGAAGCTTTCTTT
CASSQEFPRMEAFF
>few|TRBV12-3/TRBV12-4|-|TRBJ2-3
TGTGCCAGCAGTTTGGGGGCCACTCACCCTAGCACAGATACGCAGTATTTT
CASSLGATHPSTDTQYF
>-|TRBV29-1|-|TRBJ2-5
TGCAGCGTTGCCGACAGGAAAGAGACCCAGTACTTC
CSVADRKETQYF
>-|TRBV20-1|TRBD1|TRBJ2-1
TGCAGTGCTAGAGATCTGAGAGGGGGCGATGAGCAGTTCTTC
CSARDLRGGDEQFF
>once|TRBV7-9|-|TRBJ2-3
TGTGCCAGCAGCTTAGAGGTGCAAGATACGCAGTATTTT
CASSLEVQDTQYF
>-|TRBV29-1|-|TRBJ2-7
TGCAGCGTCCGGGTGGTCCACGAGCAGTACTTC
CSVRVVHEQYF
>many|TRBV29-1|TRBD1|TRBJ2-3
TGCAGCGTCCCCCTTGGACAGGGCGGCACAGATACGCAGTATTTT
CSVPLGQGGTDTQYF
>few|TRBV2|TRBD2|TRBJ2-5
TGTGCCAGCAGTGAAGTTGGGGGGGGAGGATCGCAGACCCAGTACTTC
CASSEVGGGGSQTQYF
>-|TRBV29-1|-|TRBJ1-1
TGCAGCGCTGTCACCCGCGTTAGGGGTCCCACTGAAGCGTTCTTT
CSAVTRVRGPTEAFF